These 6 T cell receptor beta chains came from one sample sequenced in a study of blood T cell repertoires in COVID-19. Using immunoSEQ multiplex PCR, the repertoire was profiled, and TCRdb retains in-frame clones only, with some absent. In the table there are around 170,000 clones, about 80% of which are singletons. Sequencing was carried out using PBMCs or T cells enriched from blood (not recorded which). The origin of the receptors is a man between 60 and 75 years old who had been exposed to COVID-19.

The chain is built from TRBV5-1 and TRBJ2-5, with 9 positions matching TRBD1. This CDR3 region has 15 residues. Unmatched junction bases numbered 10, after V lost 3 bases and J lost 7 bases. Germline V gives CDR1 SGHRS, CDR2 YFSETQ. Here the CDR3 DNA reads TGCGCCAGCAGCTCCGGGACAGGGTCTGTAGGGACCCAGTACTTC. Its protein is CASSSGTGSVGTQYF. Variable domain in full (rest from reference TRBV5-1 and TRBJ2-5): KAGVTQTPRYLIKTRGQQVTLSCSPISGHRSVSWYQQTPGQGLQFLFEYFSETQRNKGNFPGRFSGRQFSNSRSEMNVSTLELGDSALYLCASSSGTGSVGTQYFGPGTRLLVL.

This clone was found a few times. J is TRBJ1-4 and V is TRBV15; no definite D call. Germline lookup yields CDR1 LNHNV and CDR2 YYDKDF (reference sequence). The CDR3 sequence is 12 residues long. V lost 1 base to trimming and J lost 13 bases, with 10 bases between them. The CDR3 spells CATSRVGGSLFF. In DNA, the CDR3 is TGTGCCACCAGCAGAGTCGGAGGTTCACTGTTTTTT.

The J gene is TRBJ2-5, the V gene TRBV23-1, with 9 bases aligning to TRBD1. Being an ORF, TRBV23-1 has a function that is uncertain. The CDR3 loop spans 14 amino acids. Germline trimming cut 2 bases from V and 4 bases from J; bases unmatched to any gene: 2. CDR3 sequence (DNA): TGCGCCAGCAGTCAACAGACAGGGGGAGAGACCCAGTACTTC. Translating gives CASSQQTGGETQYF.

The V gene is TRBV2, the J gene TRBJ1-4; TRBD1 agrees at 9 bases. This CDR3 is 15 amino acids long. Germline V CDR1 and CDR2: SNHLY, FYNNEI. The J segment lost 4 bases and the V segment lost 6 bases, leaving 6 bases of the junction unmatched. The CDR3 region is CASRLRGQGNEKLFF. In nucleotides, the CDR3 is TGTGCCAGCAGGCTTCGGGGACAGGGTAATGAAAAACTGTTTTTT.

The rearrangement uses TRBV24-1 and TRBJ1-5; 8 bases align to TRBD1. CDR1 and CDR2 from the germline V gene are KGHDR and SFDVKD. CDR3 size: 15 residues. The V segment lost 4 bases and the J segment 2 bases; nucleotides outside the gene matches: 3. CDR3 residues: CATSDRGPRNQPQHF. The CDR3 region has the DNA TGTGCCACCAGTGACAGGGGGCCTCGCAATCAGCCCCAGCATTTT.

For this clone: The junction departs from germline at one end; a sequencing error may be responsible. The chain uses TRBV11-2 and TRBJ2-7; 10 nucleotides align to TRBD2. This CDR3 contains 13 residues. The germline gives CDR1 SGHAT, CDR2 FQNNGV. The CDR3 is CASSSVTSGSGSF. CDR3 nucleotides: TGTGCCAGCAGCTCGGTGACTAGCGGGTCTGGGAGCTTC.